Listed below are T cell receptor beta chains from one sample, sequenced in a study of cytomegalovirus exposure and HLA in healthy donors. The table came from immunoSEQ multiplex PCR; TCRdb's copy has only in-frame clones and leaves some out. The sample has about 150,000 clones; roughly 77% are singletons. Material for sequencing was PBMCs. These receptors all come from a young man in good health and CMV-seropositive. CDR3s include the opening cysteine and the closing phenylalanine or tryptophan. The D gene is left open where the match is weak. For some rows the clone size is stated as once, few or many, or as a class when expanded; others skip it.

>few|TRBD1|TRBV28|TRBJ1-2
CASTGDRAIGYTF
TGTGCCAGCACCGGGGACAGGGCGATTGGCTACACCTTC
>NA|NA|TRBV10-1|TRBJ2-5
CASSEKMGGQETQYF
TGCGCCAGCAGTGAGAAAATGGGGGGCCAAGAGACCCAGTACTTC
>few|TRBD2|TRBV11-1|TRBJ2-1
CASSLARGLAGGYNEQFF
TGTGCCAGCAGCTTAGCGCGGGGGTTAGCGGGGGGCTACAATGAGCAGTTCTTC
>NA|TRBD2|TRBV29-1|TRBJ2-5
CSTPAGTSGGPHLETQYF
TGCAGCACCCCCGCCGGGACTAGCGGGGGACCGCATTTAGAGACCCAGTACTTC
>NA|TRBD1|TRBV5-1|TRBJ2-7
CASSGTGAAFSSYEQYF
TGCGCCAGCAGCGGGACAGGGGCCGCGTTCAGCTCCTACGAGCAGTACTTC
>NA|TRBD2|TRBV19|TRBJ2-7
CASSISGGANEQYF
TGTGCCAGTAGTATTAGCGGGGGAGCGAACGAGCAGTACTTC
>NA|NA|TRBV2|TRBJ2-7
CASKRQIYEQYF
TGTGCCAGCAAGAGGCAGATATACGAGCAGTACTTC
>NA|NA|TRBV19|TRBJ1-2
CASSIEANYGYTF
TGTGCCAGTAGTATTGAGGCTAACTATGGCTACACCTTC
>NA|NA|TRBV7-9|TRBJ1-1
CASSPQDSKAFF
TGTGCCAGCAGCCCCCAGGACAGCAAAGCTTTCTTT
>few|NA|TRBV7-2|TRBJ1-4
CASSLNLGGGEKLFF
TGTGCCAGCAGCTTAAATTTGGGGGGGGGAGAAAAACTGTTTTTT
>NA|TRBD1|TRBV4-2|TRBJ2-3
CASRPGQGPYVTDTQYF
TGTGCCAGCAGGCCGGGACAGGGACCGTATGTCACAGATACGCAGTATTTT
>NA|TRBD2|TRBV6-5|TRBJ2-3
CASRPFGSGRDTQYF
TGTGCCAGCCGCCCATTCGGCAGCGGGAGGGATACGCAGTATTTT
>NA|NA|TRBV7-9|TRBJ1-1
CASSPLIGALGTEAFF
TGTGCCAGCAGCCCACTTATTGGGGCGTTGGGGACTGAAGCTTTCTTT
>NA|NA|TRBV29-1|TRBJ2-3
CSAGTQYF
TGCAGCGCCGGGACGCAGTATTTT
>NA|NA|TRBV9|TRBJ1-2
CASSVAALGAPNYGYTF
TGTGCCAGCAGCGTAGCCGCGCTGGGCGCTCCTAACTATGGCTACACCTTC
>NA|NA|TRBV9|TRBJ2-6
CASSVAGAGANVLTF
TGTGCCAGCAGCGTAGCCGGGGCTGGGGCCAACGTCCTGACTTTC
>NA|NA|TRBV20-1|TRBJ2-7
CSASGLGAEYF
TGCAGTGCTAGCGGGCTGGGGGCGGAGTACTTC
>NA|NA|TRBV2|TRBJ2-7
CASSVGRVRYEQYF
TGTGCCAGCAGTGTAGGCAGGGTGAGGTACGAGCAGTACTTC
>few|NA|TRBV5-5|TRBJ1-5
CASSLSGDNQPQHF
TGTGCCAGCAGCTTATCCGGGGACAATCAGCCCCAGCATTTT
>once|NA|TRBV20-1|TRBJ2-2
CSARRLQELFF
TGCAGTGCCCGACGACTACAGGAGCTGTTTTTT
>few|TRBD1|TRBV10-3|TRBJ1-3
CAIRGQGSGNTIYF
TGTGCCATCAGGGGACAGGGCTCTGGAAACACCATATATTTT
>NA|NA|TRBV6-5|TRBJ1-3
CASSTGISGNTIYF
TGTGCCAGCAGTACAGGGATCTCTGGAAACACCATATATTTT
>NA|TRBD2|TRBV2|TRBJ2-5
CASSDGAGGQGMETQYF
TGTGCCAGCAGTGACGGAGCGGGGGGGCAGGGGATGGAGACCCAGTACTTC
>NA|NA|TRBV29-1|TRBJ2-3
CSVEGRFTDTQYF
TGCAGCGTTGAGGGGAGATTCACAGATACGCAGTATTTT
>once|NA|TRBV5-5|TRBJ1-2
CASSLDGFPYGYTF
TGTGCCAGCAGCTTGGACGGGTTCCCCTATGGCTACACCTTC
>NA|TRBD2|TRBV27|TRBJ2-3
CASSFASGGLSTDTQYF
TGTGCCAGCAGTTTCGCTAGCGGGGGTCTTAGCACAGATACGCAGTATTTT
>NA|NA|TRBV7-3|TRBJ1-1
CASSSLTGEAFF
TGTGCCAGCAGCTCGCTGACAGGTGAAGCTTTCTTT
>NA|NA|TRBV7-6|TRBJ2-7
CASSGGAGATYEQYF
TGTGCCAGCAGCGGGGGCGCGGGGGCTACCTACGAGCAGTACTTC
>NA|NA|TRBV11-2|TRBJ2-6
CASSLDQGAGANVLTF
TGTGCCAGCAGCTTAGATCAAGGGGCTGGGGCCAACGTCCTGACTTTC
>few|NA|TRBV30|TRBJ1-2
CAWTLGGGYGYTF
TGTGCCTGGACCCTGGGGGGAGGCTATGGCTACACCTTC
>once|NA|TRBV7-6|TRBJ1-4
CASSFQGTREKLFF
TGTGCCAGCAGCTTCCAGGGAACTCGCGAAAAACTGTTTTTT
>NA|NA|TRBV7-2|TRBJ1-4
CASRSGQSNEKLFF
TGTGCCAGCAGATCTGGACAGAGTAATGAAAAACTGTTTTTT
>NA|NA|TRBV28|TRBJ2-5
CASSPTGQETQYF
TGTGCCAGCAGTCCAACAGGACAAGAGACCCAGTACTTC
>few|NA|TRBV27|TRBJ2-3
CASSRPGPSADTQYF
TGTGCCAGCAGCCGGCCGGGCCCTAGCGCAGATACGCAGTATTTT
>NA|NA|TRBV5-6|TRBJ2-7
CASSFADTYEQYF
TGTGCCAGCAGCTTTGCAGACACCTACGAGCAGTACTTC
>NA|TRBD1|TRBV27|TRBJ1-1
CASSWVGGRSEAFF
TGTGCCAGCAGTTGGGTAGGGGGCAGATCTGAAGCTTTCTTT
>few|TRBD2|TRBV29-1|TRBJ2-7
CSVESPGHGREAEQYF
TGCAGCGTTGAGAGTCCGGGGCATGGGCGGGAGGCCGAGCAGTACTTC
>NA|NA|TRBV7-9|TRBJ1-2
CASPSKGDYGYTF
TGTGCTTCACCCTCAAAGGGGGACTATGGCTACACCTTC
>NA|NA|TRBV18|TRBJ1-1
CASSPDSLNTEAFF
TGTGCCAGCTCCCCGGACAGCCTGAACACTGAAGCTTTCTTT
>NA|NA|TRBV7-6|TRBJ2-2
CASSPSAGELFF
TGTGCCAGCAGCCCCTCGGCCGGGGAGCTGTTTTTT
>NA|TRBD2|TRBV4-2|TRBJ2-2
CASSQSGLDTGELFF
TGTGCCAGCAGCCAATCGGGACTAGACACCGGGGAGCTGTTTTTT
>once|NA|TRBV5-1|TRBJ1-1
CASSLDRNTEAFF
TGCGCCAGCAGCCTAGACAGGAACACTGAAGCTTTCTTT
>NA|NA|TRBV29-1|TRBJ2-5
CSAGSIHTGSQETQYF
TGCAGCGCTGGATCTATCCATACAGGTTCCCAAGAGACCCAGTACTTC
>NA|NA|TRBV7-2|TRBJ1-3
CASRPLVNVGNTIYF
TGTGCCAGCAGGCCCCTAGTGAATGTTGGAAACACCATATATTTT
>NA|TRBD2|TRBV9|TRBJ2-1
CASSVVPAGGNEQFF
TGTGCCAGCAGCGTAGTCCCAGCGGGGGGCAATGAGCAGTTCTTC
>NA|NA|TRBV27|TRBJ2-1
CASSQGGQAYNEQFF
TGTGCCAGCAGCCAGGGCGGTCAGGCCTACAATGAGCAGTTCTTC
>NA|NA|TRBV5-8|TRBJ2-3
CASSLGRSTTDTQYF
TGTGCCAGCAGCTTGGGGAGGTCCACCACAGATACGCAGTATTTT
>NA|TRBD2|TRBV2|TRBJ2-7
CASSAPGGRNYEQYF
TGTGCCAGCAGCGCCCCTGGCGGGAGGAACTACGAGCAGTACTTC
>NA|NA|TRBV27|TRBJ1-2
CASSFKGEGGEGYTF
TGTGCCAGCAGTTTTAAGGGGGAGGGTGGAGAGGGCTACACCTTC
>NA|TRBD2|TRBV5-1|TRBJ2-1
CASSLEGGSPFF
TGCGCCAGCAGCTTGGAGGGCGGGAGTCCGTTCTTC
>once|TRBD1|TRBV27|TRBJ2-7
CASKGQDYYEQYF
TGTGCCAGCAAGGGACAGGACTACTACGAGCAGTACTTC
>few|NA|TRBV29-1|TRBJ1-3
CSVVNRAGNTIYF
TGCAGCGTTGTCAACAGGGCTGGAAACACCATATATTTT
>NA|TRBD1|TRBV30|TRBJ1-2
CAWSRRDSHLYGYTF
TGTGCCTGGAGCCGAAGGGACAGCCACCTCTATGGCTACACCTTC
>once|NA|TRBV21-1|TRBJ2-3
CASSPRSGWTQYF
TGTGCCAGCAGCCCACGGTCGGGTTGGACGCAGTATTTT